This TCR beta chain was recorded in a study of Tregs in tolerant kidney transplant recipients. Germline loops: CDR1 LGHNA, CDR2 YSLEER. V lost 4 bases and J 2 bases, leaving 11 bases between the germline ends. The CDR3 spans 14 residues. Clones were read by immunoSEQ multiplex PCR, and TCRdb kept only the in-frame ones, dropping some. Of 55,000 to 80,000 clones in the sample, roughly 98% are singletons; the top ten hold 0.3% to 0.4%. This clone has a single count. The clonotype originates from a human donor who received a combined kidney and bone marrow transplant. The material was Tregs from blood, obtained before the transplant. J is TRBJ1-2 and V is TRBV4-3; D is unclear. The CDR3 reads CASSRRGGNYGYTF. CDR3 DNA: TGCGCCAGCAGCCGCCGAGGAGGGAACTATGGCTACACCTTC.